Below are 18 T cell receptor beta chains sequenced from a single sample in a study of blood T cells in healthy people across ages. Alongside a J-beta primer mix, a sample-barcoded 5' primer served in a second PCR lasting about 7 to 12 cycles. In TCRdb, the 5' RACE reads were re-called with MiXCR into one record per CDR3 protein. The sample yields approximately 770,000 distinct CDR3 sequences, about 62% seen once. The sequenced sample consisted of blood. The receptors derive from a man between 25 and 39 years old in good health.

The chain couples TRBV7-6 to TRBJ2-7, with D uncertain. The CDR3 is 16 residues long. Germline CDR1 SGHVS, CDR2 FNYEAQ. Trimming stripped 1 base from V and 2 bases from J, with 15 bases between. Here the CDR3 reads CASSLVVDGSTYEQYF. CDR3 coding DNA: TGTGCCAGCAGCTTAGTCGTAGACGGTTCTACCTACGAGCAGTACTTC. The whole variable domain, remainder taken from reference TRBV7-6 and TRBJ2-7, is GAGVSQSPRYKVTKRGQDVALRCDPISGHVSLYWYRQALGQGPEFLTYFNYEAQQDKSGLPNDRFSAERPEGSISTLTIQRTEQRDSAMYRCASSLVVDGSTYEQYFGPGTRLTVT.

The rearrangement links TRBV6-2 or TRBV6-3 to TRBJ2-1; D call uncertain. V dropped 6 bases and J dropped 0 bases, with 18 bases sitting between them. The CDR3 runs 17 residues. CDR1 is MNHEY, CDR2 SVGEGT, per germline. The CDR3 sequence: CASSLLFPGRSYNEQFF. The DNA for the CDR3 is TGTGCCAGCAGCCTATTATTCCCCGGACGCTCCTACAATGAGCAGTTCTTC.

The CDR3 nucleotides are TGTGCCAGCAGTTTTTTTAGCGGGCCATACAATGAGCAGTTCTTC. It yields the protein CASSFFSGPYNEQFF. J is TRBJ2-1 and V is TRBV12-3 or TRBV12-4, with 7 bases fitting TRBD2. The CDR3 is 15 amino acids. V shed 3 bases, J shed 4 bases, and the junction held 6 bases outside the gene matches.

This chain uses TRBV7-2 with TRBJ2-1; 9 positions match TRBD2. This CDR3 is built from 17 residues. V lost 4 bases to trimming and J lost 3 bases; unmatched junction nucleotides: 10. Germline V gene lookup returns CDR1 SGHTA and CDR2 FQGNSA. As DNA, the CDR3 is TGTGCCAGCAGCTCCCCGAGGGGGACTAGCAGCTACAATGAGCAGTTCTTC. As protein: CASSSPRGTSSYNEQFF.

The V gene is TRBV4-2, the J gene TRBJ2-7, with D perhaps TRBD2 (6 bases). Trimming cost V 1 base and J 9 bases, with 13 bases left between them. CDR3 length: 13 amino acids. Germline V gene lookup returns CDR1 LGHNA and CDR2 YNFKEQ. Here the CDR3 DNA reads TGTGCCAGCAGCCAAGGCGGGAACACGGGGCAGTACTTC. Protein: CASSQGGNTGQYF.

The chain is built from TRBV4-3 and TRBJ1-6; D remains unclear. The CDR3 covers 13 residues. Germline values: CDR1 LGHNA, CDR2 YSLEER. The germline V and J ends were trimmed by 1 base and 11 bases, with 9 bases remaining between them. The CDR3: CASSQGTTPPLHF. As DNA, the CDR3 is TGCGCCAGCAGCCAAGGAACGACTCCACCCCTCCACTTT.

Concerning this clonotype itself: Its ends do not fully match the called genes, so a read error is possible. V is TRBV12-3 or TRBV12-4 and J is TRBJ2-3; 10 positions agree with TRBD2. The CDR3 extends over 15 amino acids. Written as DNA, the CDR3 is TGTGCCAGCAAGTCTAGCGGGGGACACACAGATAGGCAGTATTTT. Amino acid sequence: CASKSSGGHTDRQYF.

The chain joins TRBV20-1 to TRBJ2-5; D might be TRBD2 (5 bases). The J call may be in error: the DNA end matches TRBJ2-7 better. Looked up from germline, CDR1 is DFQATT and CDR2 is SNEGSKA (reference sequence). The CDR3 is made up of 13 amino acids. CDR3 bases: TGCAGTGCTAGACCTTTGGGAGCCTACGAGCAGTACTTC. Its protein is CSARPLGAYEQYF.

This chain connects TRBV20-1 to TRBJ2-7; 9 nucleotides agree with TRBD1. Germline V gene sequence: CDR1 DFQATT, CDR2 SNEGSKA (reference sequence). The length of the CDR3 is 15 residues. The V and J ends lost 6 bases and 6 bases, in that order; junction bases with no gene match: 15. The CDR3 loop is CSALRRDRVACEQYF. The CDR3 bases are TGCAGTGCCCTCAGGCGGGACAGGGTAGCCTGCGAGCAGTACTTC.

This rearrangement joins TRBV6-2 or TRBV6-3 to TRBJ2-7; D remains ambiguous. This CDR3 is built from 14 residues. Trimming took off 5 bases at V and 2 bases at J, with 13 bases between the two ends. Germline assignment: CDR1 MNHEY and CDR2 SVGEGT. CDR3 loop: CASSKGRNAYEQYF. In nucleotides, the CDR3 is TGTGCCAGCAGTAAGGGCAGAAACGCCTACGAGCAGTACTTC.

The chain has TRBV18 and TRBJ2-7; TRBD1 agrees at 10 bases. The V gene's germline CDR1 is KGHSH and CDR2 LQKENI. The J segment lost 3 bases and the V segment lost 6 bases, leaving 11 bases of the junction unmatched. The CDR3 is 16 residues long. CDR3 sequence (DNA): TGTGCCAGCTCCCTCAGCGGGGACAGGGGAAACTACGAGCAGTACTTC. Protein: CASSLSGDRGNYEQYF.

This clonotype has more than one count but fewer than ten. The chain joins TRBV20-1 to TRBJ2-7; 7 bases match TRBD1. The junction had 11 bases not matched to a gene; V was cut back by 5 bases and J by 1 base. Germline CDR1 reads DFQATT; CDR2 reads SNEGSKA (reference sequence). The CDR3 has 15 residues. The CDR3 is CSAAHLGTASYEQYF. DNA of the CDR3: TGCAGTGCTGCTCACCTGGGGACAGCGTCCTACGAGCAGTACTTC.

About this clonotype: The junction differs from germline at one of its ends, possibly a read error. The chain is built from TRBV6-5 and TRBJ1-2, with a tentative D call TRBD1 (5 bases). This CDR3 is built from 15 residues. Germline V gene data show CDR1 as MNHEY and CDR2 as SVGAGI. The CDR3 sequence is CASSHSGTDLFGYTF. Here the CDR3 DNA reads TGTGCCAGCAGTCACTCCGGGACGGACCTTTTTGGCTACACCTTC.

The chain joins TRBV6-5 to TRBJ2-4, with TRBD2 identical over 10 bases. This CDR3 comprises 11 residues. V lost 7 bases, J lost 14 bases, and 5 bases stayed unmatched. The germline gives CDR1 MNHEY, CDR2 SVGAGI. The CDR3 region is CASTTGTSEYF. The CDR3 DNA reads TGTGCCAGCACCACGGGGACTAGCGAGTACTTC.

This clonotype was picked up a small number of times. This chain links TRBV6-2 or TRBV6-3 with TRBJ2-1, with 7 bases that match TRBD1. CDR1 MNHEY and CDR2 SVGEGT come from the germline V gene. With 5 bases clipped from V and 1 base from J, the junction kept 5 bases outside the gene matches. This CDR3 is 15 amino acids long. CDR3 coding DNA: TGTGCCAGCAGTAACCCGGGACAGTCCTACAATGAGCAGTTCTTC. Translation gives CASSNPGQSYNEQFF.

This clonotype was counted at least ten times. The rearrangement uses TRBV12-3 or TRBV12-4 and TRBJ2-7; 7 bases are a match to TRBD2. With V trimmed by 1 base and J by 3 bases, 0 bases remained unmatched. The CDR3 extends over 13 amino acids. The CDR3 DNA sequence: TGTGCCAGCAGTTTAGGGGGGGGCTACGAGCAGTACTTC. Translating it yields CASSLGGGYEQYF.

Concerning this clonotype itself: A single base separates this from a much larger clone, so it may be a read error. V gene TRBV7-9 combines with J gene TRBJ1-5; 7 bases match TRBD1. The germline CDR1 and CDR2 sequences are SEHNR and FQNEAQ (reference sequence). J was trimmed by 5 bases and V by 4 bases; bases with no gene match: 5. CDR3 length equals 14 residues. CDR3 sequence reads: CASSSGTEYQPQHF. The CDR3 coding sequence is TGTGCCAGCAGCTCCGGGACAGAGTATCAGCCCCAGCATTTT.

Only one count was recorded for this clonotype. The V call is TRBV6-5, the J call TRBJ2-7; 9 bases align to TRBD1. The J call may be mistaken, given a closer DNA end match to TRBJ2-5. Germline values: CDR1 MNHEY, CDR2 SVGAGI. This CDR3 has 15 residues. Written as DNA, the CDR3 is TGTGCCAGCAGCTTGGACAGGGGCGTCGGAAAGACCCAGTACTTC. It codes for CASSLDRGVGKTQYF.